The rows below give T cell receptor beta chains drawn from one sample of a study of shared clonotypes between healthy human individuals. TCRdb's copy holds only in-frame clones and misses some; the assay was immunoSEQ multiplex PCR. This sample has 2 million to 2.5 million clones; roughly 93% occur once, and the top ten carry 0.36%. Sequenced sample: naive CD4+ T cells from PBMCs. These receptors came from a man aged 18 to 35 in good health. Some clones in this sample may be carry-over from other donors' samples. Each CDR3 is given with its conserved first and last residue. Fields, in order: D gene, clone size, V gene, J gene, CDR3 protein, CDR3 DNA. A D gene is named only where the DNA matches it firmly. The listing skips clone size in some rows; elsewhere it reads once, few, many or a size class.

>TRBD2|NA|TRBV19|TRBJ2-7
CASRSWEGEQYF
TGTGCCAGTAGGTCCTGGGAGGGCGAGCAGTACTTC
>TRBD2|NA|TRBV30|TRBJ2-7
CAWSPGGSYEQYF
TGTGCCTGGAGCCCCGGGGGGTCCTACGAGCAGTACTTC
>NA|NA|TRBV7-9|TRBJ2-3
CASSLLMLGSTDTQYF
TGTGCCAGCAGCTTATTAATGTTGGGGAGCACAGATACGCAGTATTTT
>TRBD1|NA|TRBV9|TRBJ1-5
CASSTDRVRHQPQHF
TGTGCCAGCAGCACTGACAGGGTTCGTCACCAGCCCCAGCATTTT
>TRBD1|NA|TRBV7-2|TRBJ1-4
CASSLLDREHNEKLFF
TGTGCCAGCAGCTTACTCGACAGGGAACATAATGAAAAACTGTTTTTT
>TRBD1|NA|TRBV28|TRBJ2-2
CASRVGTGSIPGELFF
TGTGCCAGCAGGGTAGGGACAGGGAGCATACCCGGGGAGCTGTTTTTT
>TRBD1|NA|TRBV6-5|TRBJ2-5
CASRTGGEETQYF
TGTGCCAGCAGAACAGGGGGAGAAGAGACCCAGTACTTC
>NA|NA|TRBV10-3|TRBJ2-1
CAISENLPEQFF
TGTGCCATCAGTGAGAATCTCCCGGAGCAGTTCTTC
>TRBD2|NA|TRBV14|TRBJ2-7
CASSQEWGLAGPHEQYF
TGTGCCAGCAGCCAAGAGTGGGGACTAGCGGGACCCCACGAGCAGTACTTC
>TRBD1|NA|TRBV5-1|TRBJ2-7
CASSWETGSGEQYF
TGCGCCAGCAGCTGGGAGACAGGGTCGGGCGAGCAGTACTTC
>NA|NA|TRBV9|TRBJ2-5
CASSVATVEETQYF
TGTGCCAGCAGCGTAGCGACGGTAGAAGAGACCCAGTACTTC
>NA|NA|TRBV7-2|TRBJ1-4
CASSQPGISEKLFF
TGTGCCAGCAGCCAACCGGGAATAAGTGAAAAACTGTTTTTT
>NA|NA|TRBV14|TRBJ2-5
CASSRNPGAGQETQYF
TGTGCCAGCAGCCGCAACCCGGGGGCTGGCCAAGAGACCCAGTACTTC
>TRBD2|NA|TRBV29-1|TRBJ2-7
CSVEDLESGASYEQYF
TGCAGCGTTGAAGATCTGGAGAGCGGGGCGTCCTACGAGCAGTACTTC
>NA|NA|TRBV9|TRBJ2-5
CASKGSQETQYF
TGTGCCAGCAAGGGCTCTCAAGAGACCCAGTACTTC
>TRBD1|NA|TRBV6-1|TRBJ2-7
CASSENGRGHGEQYF
TGTGCCAGCAGTGAGAATGGCAGGGGGCATGGCGAGCAGTACTTC
>NA|NA|TRBV28|TRBJ2-1
CASSTRLVGNEQFF
TGTGCCAGCAGTACCCGTCTAGTCGGCAATGAGCAGTTCTTC
>TRBD1|NA|TRBV7-9|TRBJ1-5
CASSIGTGKDQPQHF
TGTGCCAGCAGCATTGGGACAGGGAAGGATCAGCCCCAGCATTTT
>NA|NA|TRBV28|TRBJ2-7
CASSPRQIYEQYF
TGTGCCAGCAGTCCCCGACAGATCTACGAGCAGTACTTC
>TRBD1|once|TRBV30|TRBJ2-1
CAWRAGGNEQFF
TGTGCCTGGAGGGCAGGGGGCAATGAGCAGTTCTTC
>NA|NA|TRBV5-8|TRBJ2-2
CASSFLVSHTGELFF
TGTGCCAGCAGCTTTTTGGTATCCCACACCGGGGAGCTGTTTTTT
>NA|NA|TRBV6-1|TRBJ1-1
CASSVSRVDTEAFF
TGTGCCAGCAGTGTCTCACGAGTCGACACTGAAGCTTTCTTT
>TRBD1|NA|TRBV27|TRBJ2-1
CASSLRQGAYNEQFF
TGTGCCAGCAGTTTACGGCAGGGGGCCTACAATGAGCAGTTCTTC
>NA|NA|TRBV7-3|TRBJ2-7
CASSLGSTYEQYF
TGTGCCAGCAGCTTAGGGAGTACCTACGAGCAGTACTTC
>NA|NA|TRBV7-2|TRBJ2-3
CASSLGRGSDTQYF
TGTGCCAGCAGCTTAGGGAGGGGGTCGGATACGCAGTATTTT
>TRBD1|NA|TRBV5-6|TRBJ1-2
CASSWAPGQVGYTF
TGTGCCAGCAGCTGGGCCCCCGGACAGGTCGGCTACACCTTC
>TRBD2|NA|TRBV11-3|TRBJ2-1
CASSPPGIAGGPNEQFF
TGTGCCAGCAGCCCCCCCGGAATAGCGGGAGGCCCCAATGAGCAGTTCTTC
>NA|NA|TRBV5-1|TRBJ2-1
CASSLVREQFF
TGCGCCAGCAGCTTGGTCAGGGAGCAGTTCTTC
>NA|NA|TRBV11-2|TRBJ2-1
CASSVTQGKDEQFF
TGTGCCAGCAGCGTAACACAGGGAAAGGATGAGCAGTTCTTC
>TRBD1|NA|TRBV11-3|TRBJ2-5
CASSLGQGRETQYF
TGTGCCAGCAGCTTGGGACAGGGAAGAGAGACCCAGTACTTC
>TRBD1|NA|TRBV30|TRBJ2-2
CARGDRGNGELFF
TGTGCCCGAGGGGACAGGGGGAACGGGGAGCTGTTTTTT
>NA|NA|TRBV10-3|TRBJ2-3
CAISAALGRDTDTQYF
TGTGCCATCAGTGCCGCGCTGGGCAGGGACACAGATACGCAGTATTTT
>NA|NA|TRBV7-2|TRBJ1-1
CASSFTGTKNTEAFF
TGTGCCAGCAGCTTCACCGGGACAAAGAACACTGAAGCTTTCTTT
>TRBD1|NA|TRBV7-9|TRBJ1-1
CASSYRDRTEAFF
TGTGCCAGCAGCTACAGGGACAGGACTGAAGCTTTCTTT
>NA|NA|TRBV5-4|TRBJ2-3
CASSPGTTSTDTQYF
TGTGCCAGCAGCCCGGGGACAACTAGCACAGATACGCAGTATTTT
>TRBD2|once|TRBV5-1|TRBJ2-1
CASSLAPSGRDNEQFF
TGCGCCAGCAGCTTGGCTCCCAGCGGGAGGGACAATGAGCAGTTCTTC
>TRBD2|NA|TRBV11-2|TRBJ2-1
CASSLVAGSSAEQFF
TGTGCCAGCAGCTTAGTAGCGGGATCCTCGGCTGAGCAGTTCTTC